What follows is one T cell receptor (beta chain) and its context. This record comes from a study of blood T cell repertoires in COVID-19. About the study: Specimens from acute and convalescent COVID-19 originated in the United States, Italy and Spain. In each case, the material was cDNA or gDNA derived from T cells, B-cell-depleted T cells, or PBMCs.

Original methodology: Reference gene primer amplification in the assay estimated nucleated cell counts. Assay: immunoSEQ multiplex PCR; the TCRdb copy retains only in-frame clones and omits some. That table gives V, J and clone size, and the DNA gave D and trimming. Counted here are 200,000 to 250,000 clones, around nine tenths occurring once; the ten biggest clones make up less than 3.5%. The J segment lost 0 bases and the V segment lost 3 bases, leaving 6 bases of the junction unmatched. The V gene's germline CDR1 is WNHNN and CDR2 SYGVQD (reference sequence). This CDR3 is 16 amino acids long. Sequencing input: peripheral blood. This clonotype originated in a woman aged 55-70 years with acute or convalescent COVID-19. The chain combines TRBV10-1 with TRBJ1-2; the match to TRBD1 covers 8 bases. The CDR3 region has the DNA TGCGCCAGCAGTGATTGGGGACAGGCAACTAACTATGGCTACACCTTC. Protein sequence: CASSDWGQATNYGYTF.